The table lists the clone carrying this T cell receptor (beta chain) with a few counts. The antigen is undetermined. Trimming removed 4 bases at V and 5 bases at J, with 15 bases between. The V gene's germline CDR1 is SGHRS and CDR2 YFSETQ. The CDR3 sequence is 14 residues long. This sample was included in a study of response to subunit inactivated influenza vaccine. Overall study findings and caveats: The authors suggested that few new T cells are recruited per seasonal influenza vaccination.

Each CDR3 protein gets one entry after TCRdb re-called the RT-PCR reads with MiXCR. The table has 600,000 to 850,000 distinct CDR3 sequences, 13% to 15% seen once. The J gene is TRBJ1-1, the V gene TRBV5-1; D is perhaps TRBD1 (5 bases). The specimen comprised PBMCs from blood, sampled 14 to 15 days before vaccination. This TCR was recovered from a man aged 50 to 59 who received an inactivated influenza vaccine. The CDR3 coding sequence is TGCGCCAGCAGCCAGTATGACAGCAATACTGAAGCTTTCTTT. As protein: CASSQYDSNTEAFF.